The clone carrying this T cell receptor beta chain was recorded once. The antigen remains unidentified. Just one base apart from a much larger clone, this may be a read error. Because the CDR3 is missing its conserved closing phenylalanine or tryptophan, this is likely a read error. The entry originates in a study of tumor and adjacent non-tumor tissue in lung cancer. Broader study findings: In normal lung, the top 100 clones were significantly more dominant than in tumor.

Three rounds of nested PCR, following a modified ARM-PCR protocol, produced the TCRbeta library. Using its own MiXCR run on the multiplex PCR reads, TCRdb lists one record per CDR3 protein. Here the sample spans about 67,000 distinct CDR3 sequences, roughly 77% being singletons. This sample's RNA came from whole unsorted tissue. The normal lung tissue was taken more than 3 cm from the tumor edge. Germline loops: CDR1 MRHNA, CDR2 SNTAGT. Trimming removed 3 bases from V and 8 bases from J, with 11 bases in between. The CDR3 covers 13 residues. The sequencing sample was made of distant non-tumor lung tissue. The sequence derives from a man in his sixties with non-small cell lung cancer. The rearrangement joins TRBV6-4 to TRBJ2-1; D call uncertain. The CDR3 here is CASSESSYHEQFL. For the CDR3, the DNA is TGTGCCAGCAGTGAGTCCTCTTATCATGAGCAGTTCCTC.